This T cell receptor beta chain was sequenced in a study of OX40 agonist ivuxolimab in advanced cancers. For the wider study: Ivuxolimab was a fully human IgG2 agonistic monoclonal antibody targeting the costimulatory receptor OX40 (CD134). The paper describes the monotherapy dose-escalation part (N ≈ 52 patients) of the phase I trial of ivuxolimab. Patients were allowed to have had prior anti-PD-1, anti-PD-L1 or anti-CTLA-4 therapy, and roughly 40% of the dose-escalation patients had previously received checkpoint inhibitors. Three dose-escalation patients achieved partial responses, one with hepatocellular carcinoma and two with cutaneous melanoma. Intravenous ivuxolimab was administered to patients every 2 weeks at six dose levels: 0.01, 0.1, 0.3, 1.5, 3 and 10 mg/kg. The point of sequencing TCRbeta in the periphery was to test whether ivuxolimab changed TCR sequence diversity and drove clonal T-cell expansion. A male proportion of 75% to 85% and a mean age of around 60 years, ranging from roughly 23 to 80, were recorded for the dose-escalation cohort. Among the roughly 50 dose-escalation patients, around 20 had hepatocellular carcinoma, roughly 15 melanoma, 9 renal cell carcinoma and 9 head and neck cancer.

Genomic DNA was isolated from the sorted cells so that the TCRbeta CDR3 region could be sequenced. The immunoSEQ Assay was used to sequence the TCRbeta CDR3 regions. As stored in TCRdb, this immuneACCESS dataset retains in-frame rearrangements with V and J assigned. A fraction of the clones does not appear; measured against another copy, unresolved V genes explain less than half of the discrepancy, and the remainder lacks a known reason. The sample table contains over 55,000 clones; only one count was recorded for around 84% of them. Jointly, the top ten make up about 1.6% of the sample. Patients with a history of autoimmune disease or receiving systemic immunosuppression were excluded from the trial. Peripheral blood for TCR sequencing was collected from all dose cohorts at baseline, on cycle 4 day 1, and on cycle 7 day 1. The samples were taken from a phase I, first-in-human, multicenter, open-label dose-escalation trial of ivuxolimab. Adults with locally advanced or metastatic head and neck squamous cell, hepatocellular, melanoma or renal cell carcinoma were enrolled in the trial. Before TCR sequencing, CD4+ T cells and CD8+ T cells from peripheral blood were sorted into separate populations.

General conclusions and limits of the study: The antigen specificity of the peripheral T cells that underwent clonal expansion was not determined. Low levels of normalized T-cell clonal expansion were also seen in some nonresponding patients. After ivuxolimab, CD8+ T cells had more expanded clones than CD4+ T cells on average. In the 0.1-3.0 mg/kg groups, partial responders were among the patients with the lowest normalized peripheral clonal expansion, particularly in CD8+ T cells. Clonal expansion of both CD4+ and CD8+ blood T cells was observed from baseline to week 6 at doses 0.1 to 3.0 mg/kg.

Turning to this clone: It has no known antigen specificity. Base qualities are not recorded, but no much larger clone differs from it by a single base.

The clonotype comes from an adult with an advanced solid tumor such as melanoma, head and neck, liver or kidney cancer. The sequencing here drew on CD4+ or CD8+ T cells sorted from blood, taken in a trial of the OX40 agonist ivuxolimab.

Read as DNA, the sequence is TGTGCCAGCCAAAAGCCCAGACCCTATGGCTACACCTTC. This sequence encodes CASQKPRPYGYTF. Recombination joined TRBV28 with TRBJ1-2; a confident D gene designation cannot be given. Reading the germline V gene gives CDR1 MDHEN and CDR2 SYDVKM. The CDR3 starts with the cysteine, ends with the phenylalanine, and has 13 residues. The CDR3 DNA has 39 bases and is translated from base 1. V gives up 8 bases and J gives up 4 bases, and the segment between their germline ends measures 14 bases.